This T cell receptor (beta chain) was observed in a study of blood T cell repertoires in COVID-19. Produced via immunoSEQ multiplex PCR; TCRdb's table is partial and in-frame only. The table includes around 60,000 clones, roughly 86% detected once. This clone was found once. This TCR came from a man aged 45-65 years with active COVID-19. Sequencing was performed on peripheral blood.

CDR3 DNA: TGTGCCAGCAGCTTAACGCTAGCGGGTCCTAGCACAGATACGCAGTATTTT. It codes for CASSLTLAGPSTDTQYF. The chain has TRBV7-3 and TRBJ2-3, with 8 bases that match TRBD2. This CDR3 is 17 amino acids long. Germline assignment: CDR1 SGHTA and CDR2 FQGTGA. V shed 0 bases, J shed 0 bases, and the junction held 5 bases outside the gene matches.